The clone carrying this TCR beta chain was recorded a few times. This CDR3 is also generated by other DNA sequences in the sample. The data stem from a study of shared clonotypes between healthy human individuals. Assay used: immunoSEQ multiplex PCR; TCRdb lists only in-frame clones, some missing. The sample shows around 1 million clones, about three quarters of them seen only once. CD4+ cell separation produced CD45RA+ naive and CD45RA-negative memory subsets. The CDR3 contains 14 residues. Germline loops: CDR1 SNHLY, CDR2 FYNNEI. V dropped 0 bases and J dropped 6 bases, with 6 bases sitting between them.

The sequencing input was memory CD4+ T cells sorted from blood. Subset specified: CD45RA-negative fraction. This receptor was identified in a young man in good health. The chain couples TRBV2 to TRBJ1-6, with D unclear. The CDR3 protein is CASSEAGGNSPLHF. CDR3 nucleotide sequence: TGTGCCAGCAGTGAAGCCGGTGGTAATTCACCCCTCCACTTT.